This T cell receptor beta chain was found in a study of cytomegalovirus exposure and HLA in healthy donors. Study-level background: In an earlier analysis, 90 million to 130 million unique TCR beta sequences were found from about 190 million T cells.

This clone was seen a handful of times. Its antigen remains unknown. One junction end disagrees with the germline gene, perhaps due to a read error. PCR amplification relied on 60 Vbeta primers (plus 13 Jbeta primers). Assay: immunoSEQ multiplex PCR; the TCRdb copy retains only in-frame clones and omits some. This sample carries 100,000 to 150,000 clones, about 85% of them seen once, and the ten largest clones take 1.5% to 2%. The CDR3 spans 15 residues. Germline CDR1 and CDR2: MGHRA and YSYEKL. Study-level findings and limits: Reportedly, fewer N-insertions than the 666-donor mean appeared in an Asian-associated ancestry cluster in a later analysis.

Despite likely unrecorded immune exposures, the donors were nominally healthy at the time of sampling. Sequenced material: PBMCs. The J gene is TRBJ1-4, the V gene TRBV4-1; tentative D call: TRBD1 (5 bases). The sequence derives from a boy between 10 and 17 years old in good health and CMV-seronegative. The CDR3 spells CASSEDAGHNEKLFF. CDR3 coding DNA: TGCGCCAGCAGCGAAGACGCGGGGCATAATGAAAAACTGTTTTTT.